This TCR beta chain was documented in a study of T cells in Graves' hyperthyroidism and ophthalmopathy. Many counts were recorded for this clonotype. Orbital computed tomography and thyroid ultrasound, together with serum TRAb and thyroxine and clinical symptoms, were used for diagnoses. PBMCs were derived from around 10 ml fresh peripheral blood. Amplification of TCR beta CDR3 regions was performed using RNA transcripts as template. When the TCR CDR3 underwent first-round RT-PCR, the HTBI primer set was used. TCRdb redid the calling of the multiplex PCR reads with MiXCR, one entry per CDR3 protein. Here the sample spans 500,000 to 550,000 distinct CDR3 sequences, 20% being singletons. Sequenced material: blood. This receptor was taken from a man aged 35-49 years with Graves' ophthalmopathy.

CDR3 nucleotide sequence: TGCGCCAGCAGCCAGCTGGGGGGGAACACTGAAGCTTTCTTT. This translates into CASSQLGGNTEAFF. The chain carries TRBV5-1 and TRBJ1-1; weak D call: TRBD1 (5 bases). Germline CDR1 is SGHRS and CDR2 is YFSETQ. The CDR3 loop spans 14 amino acids. Deletions cut 4 bases from V and 1 base from J, with 11 bases between.